This TCR beta chain was obtained from a study of T cell repertoires in cytomegalovirus infection. Study in general: From public TCR beta signatures came an indication of both CMV infection and matching HLA type.

This clonotype has only a few counts. Antigen unknown. J was trimmed by 0 bases and V by 6 bases; bases with no gene match: 11. This CDR3 contains 18 residues. From germline, CDR1 is MDHEN and CDR2 SYDVKM. A single record per CDR3 protein comes from TCRdb applying MiXCR to the reads. The sample has 250,000 to 300,000 distinct CDR3 sequences, 22% seen once. Points from the study as a whole: Across the ex vivo response, the dominant clonotypes were HLA-C-restricted CMV-specific TCR beta clonotypes.

The chain is built from TRBV28 and TRBJ1-5; TRBD1 agrees at 10 bases. The starting material was cultured PBMCs, obtained from culture after CMV antigen stimulation. This TCR was sampled from a human donor in good health (CMV status not recorded). Some clones in this sample may be carry-over from other donors' samples. In DNA, the CDR3 is TGTGCCAGCAGCGCCCGGGACAGGGGCCCGTATAGCAATCAGCCCCAGCATTTT. Encoded protein: CASSARDRGPYSNQPQHF.